These 23 T cell receptor beta chains were all obtained from the same sample, sequenced in a study of cytotoxic CD8 clonotypes in ibrutinib-treated CLL. Generated by immunoSEQ multiplex PCR, the TCRdb table keeps only in-frame clones and is missing some. The data hold about 250,000 clones, with about three quarters observed a single time. The material sequenced was PBMCs, taken after 24 months of ibrutinib treatment. The receptors stem from a human donor with chronic lymphocytic leukemia.

The sample holds a few counts of this clone. The rearrangement links TRBV27 to TRBJ2-7, with 7 bases identical to TRBD2. V shed 5 bases, J shed 1 base, and the junction held 2 bases outside the gene matches. The length of the CDR3 is 13 residues. Per the germline V gene, CDR1 is MNHEY and CDR2 is SMNVEV (reference sequence). CDR3 region: CASSRTSSYEQYF. The CDR3 nucleotides are TGTGCCAGCAGTAGGACTAGTTCCTACGAGCAGTACTTC.

This chain joins TRBV5-1 and TRBJ2-1; 9 bases are shared with TRBD2. With V trimmed by 4 bases and J by 8 bases, 10 bases remained unmatched. The germline gives CDR1 SGHRS, CDR2 YFSETQ. The CDR3 sequence is 15 residues long. Here the CDR3 DNA reads TGCGCCAGCAGCAAACTAGCGGGCCCGCTGGATGAGCAGTTCTTC. Translating it yields CASSKLAGPLDEQFF.

In its sample, this clone was seen a few times. This CDR3 is CASSFGSNYGYTF. The CDR3 DNA is TGTGCCAGCAGTTTCGGCAGTAACTATGGCTACACCTTC. The gene calls are TRBV27 and TRBJ1-2; D is ambiguous. This CDR3 spans 13 amino acids. CDR1 and CDR2 (germline): MNHEY, SMNVEV (reference sequence). With 3 bases removed from V and 1 base from J, the gap between germline ends came to 6 bases.

The rearrangement uses TRBV6-5 and TRBJ1-5; D call uncertain. Germline V lookup: CDR1 MNHEY, CDR2 SVGAGI. The CDR3 is made up of 14 amino acids. Deletions cut 5 bases from V and 3 bases from J, with 11 bases between. The DNA for the CDR3 is TGTGCCAGCAGTCTACGCCCACACAATCAGCCCCAGCATTTT. Translation: CASSLRPHNQPQHF.

This clone was seen more than once but under ten times. This sequence joins TRBV9 and TRBJ1-1; unclear D gene. Germline V CDR1 and CDR2: SGDLS, YYNGEE. With 4 bases removed from V and 1 base from J, the gap between germline ends came to 11 bases. The CDR3 has 14 residues. CDR3 coding DNA: TGTGCCAGCAGCCCTGAGCTAGGGAACACTGAAGCTTTCTTT. Amino acids: CASSPELGNTEAFF.

This clone has a handful of counts. The chain is built from TRBV18 and TRBJ1-2; 7 bases are a match to TRBD1. The trim removed 3 bases at V and 3 bases at J, leaving 10 bases unmatched. This CDR3 has 16 amino acids. Germline assignment: CDR1 KGHSH and CDR2 LQKENI. The CDR3 sequence: CASSPYPPGTDYGYTF. The CDR3 DNA sequence: TGTGCCAGCTCACCGTACCCCCCGGGGACAGACTATGGCTACACCTTC.

This clone was counted a single time. One junction end does not reproduce the germline sequence, and a read error may be involved. V is TRBV7-7 and J is TRBJ2-2; possibly TRBD1 for D (5 bases). The CDR3 loop spans 14 amino acids. Germline values: CDR1 SSHAT, CDR2 FNYEAQ (reference sequence). The CDR3 is CASSLDSYTGELFF. In DNA, the CDR3 is TGTGCTAGCAGCTTAGACAGCTACACCGGGGAGCTGTTTTTT.

The chain couples TRBV30 to TRBJ2-3; D is undetermined. Germline CDR1 and CDR2: GTSNPN and SVGIG (reference sequence). Trimming cost V 5 bases and J 6 bases, with 9 bases left between them. The CDR3 contains 11 residues. CDR3 residues: CAWAVLDTQYF. CDR3 coding DNA: TGTGCCTGGGCGGTGCTGGATACGCAGTATTTT. Drawing the rest from reference TRBV30 and TRBJ2-3, the complete variable domain is SQTIHQWPATLVQPVGSPLSLECTVEGTSNPNLYWYRQAAGRGLQLLFYSVGIGQISSEVPQNLSASRPQDRQFILSSKKLLLSDSGFYLCAWAVLDTQYFGPGTRLTVL.

The chain joins TRBV27 to TRBJ2-5, with 8 bases that match TRBD2. The CDR3 covers 12 residues. V lost 5 bases and J lost 5; bases outside the gene matches: 1. From germline, CDR1 is MNHEY and CDR2 SMNVEV (reference sequence). The CDR3 region is CASSPSGETQYF. The CDR3 coding sequence is TGTGCCAGCAGTCCTAGCGGGGAGACCCAGTACTTC.

This chain uses TRBV7-3 with TRBJ2-1, with TRBD2 as a possible D gene (5 bases). The germline CDR1 and CDR2 sequences are SGHTA and FQGTGA. CDR3 length equals 14 residues. Deletions cut 3 bases from V and 4 bases from J, with 10 bases between. CDR3 sequence reads: CASSLGLAYNEQFF. The CDR3 bases are TGTGCCAGCAGCTTGGGCCTAGCTTACAATGAGCAGTTCTTC.

As concerns this clone: A junction boundary mismatches the germline segment, possibly from a read error. The chain carries TRBV6-5 and TRBJ1-2, with a possible D match to TRBD1 (5 bases). Germline lookup yields CDR1 MNHEY and CDR2 SVGAGI. The CDR3 consists of 15 residues. In DNA, the CDR3 is TGTGCCAGCAGTCGTAGTAATATGGGAGGGGCCAGGAGGGCCTTC. It translates to CASSRSNMGGARRAF.

Remarks on this clone: The identical CDR3 is also encoded by other nucleotide sequences in the sample. The rearrangement uses TRBV28 and TRBJ2-1; D is unclear. V lost 5 bases and J 4 bases, leaving 3 bases between the germline ends. This CDR3 has 11 residues. The germline gives CDR1 MDHEN, CDR2 SYDVKM. This CDR3 is CASSRYNEQFF. The CDR3 DNA reads as TGTGCCAGCAGTCGGTACAATGAGCAGTTCTTC.

The chain is built from TRBV5-5 and TRBJ2-7; the match to TRBD1 covers 7 bases. CDR3 length equals 14 residues. The V and J ends lost 6 bases and 4 bases, in that order; junction bases with no gene match: 10. Germline CDR1 and CDR2: SGHKS and YYEKEE (reference sequence). The CDR3 sequence is CASIDRDYAYEQYF. The CDR3 coding sequence is TGTGCCAGCATCGACAGGGATTATGCGTACGAGCAGTACTTC.

There are a few counts of this clone. The rearrangement joins TRBV2 to TRBJ2-3; no clear D gene. CDR1 and CDR2 from the germline V gene are SNHLY and FYNNEI. The CDR3 runs to 14 residues. V lost 6 bases and J lost 0, with 10 bases in between. CDR3 protein: CASRKSSSTDTQYF. The CDR3 region has the DNA TGTGCCAGCAGAAAGAGTTCTAGCACAGATACGCAGTATTTT.

V and J are TRBV9 and TRBJ2-5, with D tentatively TRBD1 or TRBD2 (5 bases each). V lost 5 bases and J lost 6, with 14 bases in between. CDR1 and CDR2 (germline): SGDLS, YYNGEE. This CDR3 comprises 13 residues. The CDR3 here is CASRGEGSKTQYF. CDR3 nucleotide sequence: TGTGCCAGCAGGGGGGAAGGATCGAAGACCCAGTACTTC.

The chain links TRBV30 to TRBJ1-1; D unclear. The CDR3 contains 13 residues. Trimming took off 3 bases at V and 4 bases at J, with 12 bases between the two ends. CDR1 and CDR2 (germline): GTSNPN, SVGIG (reference sequence). The CDR3 reads CAWRTRGGTEAFF. The CDR3 nucleotides are TGTGCCTGGAGGACACGGGGAGGCACTGAAGCTTTCTTT.

V gene TRBV5-4 combines with J gene TRBJ2-5; D gene ambiguous. V dropped 0 bases and J dropped 4 bases, with 10 bases sitting between them. Germline CDR1 is SGHNT and CDR2 is YYREEE (reference sequence). The CDR3 spans 14 residues. CDR3 protein: CASSLGTRLETQYF. The CDR3 coding sequence is TGTGCCAGCAGCTTGGGAACGAGGCTAGAGACCCAGTACTTC.

V usage is TRBV7-8 and J usage is TRBJ1-1; D is possibly TRBD1 (5 bases). Germline CDR1 and CDR2: SGHVS and FQNEAQ. Trimming removed 5 bases at V and 4 bases at J, with 8 bases between. The CDR3 length is 12 residues. The CDR3 nucleotides are TGTGCCAGCAGCACGACAGTCACTGAAGCTTTCTTT. Its protein product is CASSTTVTEAFF.

This clone was counted between two and nine times. CDR3 bases: TGTGCCAGCAGCCGGTACAGCAATCAGCCCCAGCATTTT. This sequence encodes CASSRYSNQPQHF. The J gene is TRBJ1-5, the V gene TRBV7-2; D remains ambiguous. CDR1 SGHTA and CDR2 FQGNSA come from the germline V gene. There are 13 residues in the CDR3. V was pared by 5 bases and J by 1 base, with 6 bases between.

The chain carries TRBV7-2 and TRBJ1-5, with D hard to call. Deletions cut 2 bases from V and 5 bases from J, with 7 bases between. Germline values: CDR1 SGHTA, CDR2 FQGNSA. The CDR3 loop spans 13 amino acids. The CDR3 region has the DNA TGTGCCAGCAGCTTACAGACGGATCAGCCCCAGCATTTT. This sequence encodes CASSLQTDQPQHF. Complete variable domain (other parts from reference TRBV7-2 and TRBJ1-5): GAGVSQSPSNKVTEKGKDVELRCDPISGHTALYWYRQSLGQGLEFLIYFQGNSAPDKSGLPSDRFSAERTGGSVSTLTIQRTQQEDSAVYLCASSLQTDQPQHFGDGTRLSIL.

This clone was seen once. The genes are TRBV9 and TRBJ1-3; D is unresolved. Trimming removed 2 bases from V and 2 bases from J, with 11 bases in between. Germline CDR1 SGDLS, CDR2 YYNGEE. The CDR3 loop spans 15 amino acids. The CDR3 spells CASSVEGSPGNTIYF. The CDR3 bases are TGTGCCAGCAGCGTCGAGGGCTCCCCTGGAAACACCATATATTTT. The complete variable domain, with remaining parts taken from reference TRBV9 and TRBJ1-3, reads DSGVTQTPKHLITATGQRVTLRCSPRSGDLSVYWYQQSLDQGLQFLIQYYNGEERAKGNILERFSAQQFPDLHSELNLSSLELGDSALYFCASSVEGSPGNTIYFGEGSWLTVV.

This sequence joins TRBV29-1 and TRBJ2-5; D ambiguous. The CDR3 covers 12 residues. Trimming cost V 1 base and J 5 bases, with 8 bases left between them. In germline, CDR1 is SQVTM, CDR2 ANQGSEA. CDR3 sequence (DNA): TGCAGCGTTGAAGGGCCCGATGAGACCCAGTACTTC. It specifies CSVEGPDETQYF.

A note on this clone: A read error may account for a junction end that differs from germline. The rearrangement joins TRBV7-7 to TRBJ2-1; the match to TRBD2 covers 10 bases. CDR1 is SSHAT and CDR2 is FNYEAQ in the germline V gene (reference sequence). CDR3 length equals 16 residues. Here the CDR3 reads CASSPSGAGGPNEQFF. CDR3 DNA: TGTGCTAGCAGCCCTTCGGGAGCGGGAGGGCCCAATGAGCAGTTCTTC.